The TCR beta chain described here comes from a study of blood T cell repertoires in COVID-19. TCRdb keeps only in-frame clones here, not all; method: immunoSEQ multiplex PCR. The sample has tens of thousands of clones; 70% to 90% are singletons. The sample was peripheral blood. The receptor comes from a human donor in a cohort sampled during active COVID-19.

CDR3: CASSLQAGRHGYTF. In DNA form, the CDR3 reads TGCGCCAGCAGCTTGCAAGCGGGGCGGCATGGCTACACCTTC. This chain joins TRBV5-1 and TRBJ1-2, with D perhaps TRBD1 (5 bases). The CDR3 is 14 amino acids. Germline V gene lookup returns CDR1 SGHRS and CDR2 YFSETQ. The V end was cut by 1 base, the J end by 6 bases, with 13 bases between.